Presented here are 27 T cell receptor beta chains from one specimen sequenced in a study of blood T cell repertoires in COVID-19. The assay was immunoSEQ multiplex PCR, and TCRdb's table has in-frame clones only and misses some. The sample includes about 100,000 clones, 65% to 80% of them seen just once. Sequencing was carried out using peripheral blood. Receptors originate from a man between 65 and 85 years old with acute or convalescent COVID-19.

The rearrangement uses TRBV5-1 and TRBJ2-2; 7 positions agree with TRBD1. Trimming removed 9 bases from V and 5 bases from J; junction bases left unmatched: 7. The germline V gene encodes CDR1 SGHRS and CDR2 YFSETQ. This CDR3 spans 13 amino acids. This chain's CDR3 is CATSTGPTGELFF. CDR3 coding DNA: TGCGCCACCTCGACAGGGCCTACCGGGGAGCTGTTTTTT.

V gene TRBV6-6 combines with J gene TRBJ1-2, with a tentative D call TRBD1 (6 bases). The CDR3 runs 16 residues. The germline V and J ends were trimmed by 5 bases and 7 bases, with 23 bases remaining between them. Germline CDR1 reads MNHNY; CDR2 reads SVGAGI (reference sequence). This CDR3 reads CASSRRTDSKGGGYTF. CDR3 in DNA: TGTGCCAGCAGTCGACGGACGGACAGCAAAGGAGGTGGCTACACCTTC.

This clone was counted a few times. This chain uses TRBV11-3 with TRBJ2-2; D is uncertain. The CDR3 has 14 residues. Per germline, CDR1 SGHNT and CDR2 YENEEA. Trimming removed 1 base at V and 4 bases at J, with 7 bases between. CDR3 region: CASSLGASTGELFF. The CDR3 region has the DNA TGTGCCAGCAGCTTAGGAGCTAGCACCGGGGAGCTGTTTTTT.

This clone was recorded only once. The chain couples TRBV7-9 to TRBJ1-6; maybe TRBD1 (5 bases). CDR1 and CDR2 (germline): SEHNR, FQNEAQ (reference sequence). The germline V and J ends were trimmed by 3 bases and 9 bases, with 12 bases remaining between them. The CDR3 sequence is 14 residues long. The DNA of the CDR3 is TGTGCCAGCAGCTTGTCCCTAGACAGTTCACCCCTCCACTTT. Amino acid sequence: CASSLSLDSSPLHF.

The rearrangement joins TRBV19 to TRBJ2-7, with 8 bases identical to TRBD1. Trimming took 3 bases from V and 5 from J; bases not matched to a gene: 15. The CDR3 has 17 residues. From germline, CDR1 is LNHDA and CDR2 SQIVND (reference sequence). The CDR3 nucleotides read TGTGCCAGTAGTATGGGGCAGGGGGCACAGGGAATGGACGAGCAGTACTTC. It encodes CASSMGQGAQGMDEQYF.

This chain uses TRBV11-1 with TRBJ2-1; TRBD2 aligns across 14 bases. CDR1 SGHAT and CDR2 FQDESV come from the germline V gene (reference sequence). V trimming: 5 bases; J trimming: 7 bases; junction bases outside the gene matches: 7. The CDR3 extends over 16 amino acids. CDR3 residues: CASSQGLAGVRNEQFF. The DNA for the CDR3 is TGTGCCAGCAGCCAGGGACTAGCGGGGGTTCGAAATGAGCAGTTCTTC.

As regards this clone: In the same sample, other DNA sequences code for this CDR3. V usage is TRBV9 and J usage is TRBJ2-3; 10 nucleotides align to TRBD2. The V and J ends lost 3 bases and 3 bases, in that order; junction bases with no gene match: 7. The CDR3 runs 16 residues. The V gene's germline CDR1 is SGDLS and CDR2 YYNGEE. CDR3 DNA sequence: TGTGCCAGCAGCGCCTTAGCGGGGGGTGAGACAGATACGCAGTATTTT. Amino acids: CASSALAGGETDTQYF. The full variable domain, in which reference TRBV9 and TRBJ2-3 provide the parts outside the CDR3, is DSGVTQTPKHLITATGQRVTLRCSPRSGDLSVYWYQQSLDQGLQFLIQYYNGEERAKGNILERFSAQQFPDLHSELNLSSLELGDSALYFCASSALAGGETDTQYFGPGTRLTVL.

The gene calls are TRBV11-2 and TRBJ1-1; D unresolved. This CDR3 has 14 amino acids. The V end lost 3 bases, the J end lost 0 bases, and 8 bases lay between the germline ends. Germline V CDR1 and CDR2: SGHAT, FQNNGV. The CDR3 region has the DNA TGTGCCAGCAGCTTTCGGGTCATGAACACTGAAGCTTTCTTT. It specifies CASSFRVMNTEAFF.

The chain couples TRBV12-3 or TRBV12-4 to TRBJ1-1, with D possibly matching TRBD1 (5 bases). The CDR3 consists of 13 residues. V was trimmed by 5 bases and J by 0 bases, leaving 7 bases between them. CDR3 DNA: TGTGCCAGCAGTAGGACATTGAACACTGAAGCTTTCTTT. It translates to CASSRTLNTEAFF.

The CDR3 DNA is TGTGCCAGCTCACCACCAGAGACAGGGGGCTATGAAAAACTGTTTTTT. Protein product: CASSPPETGGYEKLFF. This chain connects TRBV18 to TRBJ1-4; 10 positions agree with TRBD1. This CDR3 region has 16 residues. Germline CDR1 reads KGHSH; CDR2 reads LQKENI. Germline trimming cut 0 bases from V and 6 bases from J; bases unmatched to any gene: 4.

The V call is TRBV11-2, the J call TRBJ1-6; TRBD1 might be the D (5 bases). V was pared by 1 base and J by 9 bases, with 7 bases between. The germline V gene has CDR1 SGHAT and CDR2 FQNNGV. This CDR3 is built from 13 residues. The CDR3 sequence is CASSLATVSPLHF. As DNA, the CDR3 is TGTGCCAGCAGCTTAGCGACAGTTTCACCCCTCCACTTT.

V gene TRBV18 combines with J gene TRBJ1-2; a possible D gene is TRBD1 (6 bases). Germline V gene sequence: CDR1 KGHSH, CDR2 LQKENI. This CDR3 comprises 17 residues. V dropped 3 bases and J dropped 4 bases, with 21 bases sitting between them. In nucleotides, the CDR3 is TGTGCCAGCTCACCTACAGCGACAGGTCCTGGGAGCTATGGCTACACCTTC. This translates into CASSPTATGPGSYGYTF.

CDR3 sequence (DNA): TGTGCCAGCAGTGCCTCGGGGACCAGGGGGCACGAGCAGTACTTC. Residues: CASSASGTRGHEQYF. The chain uses TRBV25-1 and TRBJ2-7; 8 bases agree with TRBD1. Per germline, CDR1 MGHDK and CDR2 SYGVNS. After removal of 4 bases from V and 5 bases from J, the junction contained 10 bases not matched to a gene. The length of the CDR3 is 15 residues.

The chain combines TRBV11-1 with TRBJ2-7; 12 positions match TRBD1. V gave up 3 bases and J gave up 6 bases; unmatched junction bases: 6. The length of the CDR3 is 15 residues. CDR1 and CDR2 (germline): SGHAT, FQDESV (reference sequence). The CDR3 DNA reads TGTGCCAGCAGCTTTTCCCGGGACAGGGGGCGCGAGCAGTACTTC. Translated, it gives CASSFSRDRGREQYF.

CDR3 DNA sequence: TGTGCCAGCAGCCAAGACCGACAGGGTCACTATGGCTACACCTTC. Its translation: CASSQDRQGHYGYTF. The J gene is TRBJ1-2, the V gene TRBV3-1 (or the pseudogene TRBV3-2); 7 bases map to TRBD1. CDR3 length: 15 residues. Losses at the gene ends were 0 bases for V and 3 bases for J; bases not matched to a gene: 4. Germline CDR1 and CDR2: LGHDT and YNNKEL (reference sequence).

The genes are TRBV9 and TRBJ2-3, with TRBD2 matching over 7 bases. Germline trimming cut 6 bases from V and 2 bases from J; bases unmatched to any gene: 6. CDR1 is SGDLS and CDR2 is YYNGEE in the germline V gene. The length of the CDR3 is 14 residues. The CDR3 is CASTASGVTDTQYF. The CDR3 DNA sequence: TGTGCCAGCACGGCGAGCGGGGTCACAGATACGCAGTATTTT.

To note about this clone: At one end the junction does not follow the germline gene, possibly because of a read error. This chain links TRBV11-1 with TRBJ1-1; possibly TRBD1 for D (6 bases). CDR1 and CDR2 (germline): SGHAT, FQDESV (reference sequence). This CDR3 region has 11 residues. The CDR3 DNA sequence: TGTGCCAGCAGCTTATTGGACAGCCCTCTCTTT. Protein: CASSLLDSPLF.

The rearrangement uses TRBV4-3 and TRBJ1-2; D uncertain. Germline V gives CDR1 LGHNA, CDR2 YSLEER. Trimming took off 4 bases at V and 1 base at J, with 10 bases between the two ends. The CDR3 length is 14 residues. CDR3 in amino acids: CASSPRRGNYGYTF. In DNA form, the CDR3 reads TGCGCCAGCAGCCCCCGTCGGGGTAACTATGGCTACACCTTC.

This clone appeared once. The rearrangement uses TRBV11-2 and TRBJ2-7; 11 bases map to TRBD2. Trimming at V came to 2 bases and at J to 5 bases, leaving 8 bases not matched to a gene. The CDR3 contains 16 residues. The V gene's germline CDR1 is SGHAT and CDR2 FQNNGV. In DNA, the CDR3 is TGTGCCAGCAGCTTATTAGCGGGGGGGCAAGCGGACGAGCAGTACTTC. The encoded protein is CASSLLAGGQADEQYF.

The chain carries TRBV13 and TRBJ2-2; D is unresolved. V was trimmed by 0 bases and J by 1 base, leaving 3 bases between them. The CDR3 sequence is 14 residues long. CDR1 PRHDT and CDR2 FYEKMQ come from the germline V gene (reference sequence). Here the CDR3 reads CASSLGRNTGELFF. CDR3 in DNA: TGTGCCAGCAGCTTAGGCAGGAACACCGGGGAGCTGTTTTTT. The complete variable domain, with remaining parts taken from reference TRBV13 and TRBJ2-2, reads AAGVIQSPRHLIKEKRETATLKCYPIPRHDTVYWYQQGPGQDPQFLISFYEKMQSDKGSIPDRFSAQQFSDYHSELNMSSLELGDSALYFCASSLGRNTGELFFGEGSRLTVL.

This clone was counted a few times. The chain joins TRBV5-1 to TRBJ1-1; 7 bases agree with TRBD1. CDR3 length: 14 residues. In germline, CDR1 is SGHRS, CDR2 YFSETQ. J was trimmed by 1 base and V by 6 bases; bases with no gene match: 6. The CDR3 loop is CASTQTGQNTEAFF. DNA for the CDR3: TGCGCCAGCACCCAGACAGGGCAGAACACTGAAGCTTTCTTT.

The genes are TRBV5-1 and TRBJ2-1, with TRBD2 matching over 8 bases. The CDR3 has 13 residues. V lost 7 bases, J lost 7 bases, and 7 bases stayed unmatched. Germline V gene data show CDR1 as SGHRS and CDR2 as YFSETQ. This CDR3 is CASGILAENEQFF. CDR3 bases: TGCGCCAGCGGGATACTAGCGGAGAATGAGCAGTTCTTC.

This clone was picked up a small number of times. V is TRBV7-2 and J is TRBJ2-5; 8 bases are a match to TRBD1. Germline V gene sequence: CDR1 SGHTA, CDR2 FQGNSA. CDR3 length equals 15 residues. Trimming removed 5 bases from V and 4 bases from J; junction bases left unmatched: 9. The CDR3 sequence: CASSAGQGWAETQYF. CDR3 nucleotides: TGTGCCAGCAGCGCCGGACAGGGTTGGGCAGAGACCCAGTACTTC.

This chain links TRBV3-1 (or the pseudogene TRBV3-2) with TRBJ2-7; 12 bases map to TRBD1. Germline trimming cut 1 base from V and 11 bases from J; bases unmatched to any gene: 12. CDR3 length equals 16 residues. Looked up from germline, CDR1 is LGHDT and CDR2 is YNNKEL (reference sequence). The CDR3 DNA reads as TGTGCCAGCAGCCAAGTCCACCGGGACAGGGGGCCTATGGAGTACTTC. Protein product: CASSQVHRDRGPMEYF.

The rearrangement links TRBV3-1 (or the pseudogene TRBV3-2) to TRBJ2-3; 12 nucleotides line up with TRBD2. The CDR3 sequence is 15 residues long. Unmatched junction bases numbered 7, after V lost 6 bases and J lost 6 bases. CDR1 is LGHDT, CDR2 YNNKEL, per germline (reference sequence). In DNA form, the CDR3 reads TGTGCCAGCAGGCCTAGCGGGGGGGCATCTGATACGCAGTATTTT. As protein: CASRPSGGASDTQYF.

V is TRBV10-3 and J is TRBJ2-3, with D unclear. V lost 8 bases to trimming and J lost 6 bases, with 18 bases between them. The CDR3 totals 14 residues. Germline assignment: CDR1 ENHRY and CDR2 SYGVKD. The CDR3 nucleotides are TGTGCCATCGCTTGGAGCGACCCAAGGGATACGCAGTATTTT. The encoded protein is CAIAWSDPRDTQYF.

V is TRBV7-8 and J is TRBJ1-4, with a tentative D call TRBD1 (5 bases). V was trimmed by 6 bases and J by 2 bases, leaving 16 bases between them. The CDR3 contains 16 residues. Per germline, CDR1 SGHVS and CDR2 FQNEAQ. CDR3 in amino acids: CASRFSGARTNEKLFF. Here the CDR3 DNA reads TGTGCCAGCAGATTTTCTGGGGCGAGGACTAATGAAAAACTGTTTTTT.